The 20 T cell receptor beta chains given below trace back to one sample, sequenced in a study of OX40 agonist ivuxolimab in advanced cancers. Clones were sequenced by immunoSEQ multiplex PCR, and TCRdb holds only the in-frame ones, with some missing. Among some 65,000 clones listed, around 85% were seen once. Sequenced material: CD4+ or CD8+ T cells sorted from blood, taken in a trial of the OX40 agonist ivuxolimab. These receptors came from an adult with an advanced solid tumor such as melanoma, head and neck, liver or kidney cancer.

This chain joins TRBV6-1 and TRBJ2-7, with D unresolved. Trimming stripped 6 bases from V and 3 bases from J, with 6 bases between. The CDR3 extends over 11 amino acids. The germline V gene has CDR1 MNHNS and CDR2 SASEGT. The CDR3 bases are TGTGCCAGCAGGCTCGACTACGAGCAGTACTTC. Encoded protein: CASRLDYEQYF.

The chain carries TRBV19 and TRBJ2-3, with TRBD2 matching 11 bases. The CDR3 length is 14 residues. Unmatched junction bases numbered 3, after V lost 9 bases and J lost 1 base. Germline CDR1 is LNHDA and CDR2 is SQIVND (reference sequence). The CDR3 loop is CASKTSGGTDTQYF. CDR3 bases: TGTGCCAGCAAGACTAGCGGGGGCACAGATACGCAGTATTTT.

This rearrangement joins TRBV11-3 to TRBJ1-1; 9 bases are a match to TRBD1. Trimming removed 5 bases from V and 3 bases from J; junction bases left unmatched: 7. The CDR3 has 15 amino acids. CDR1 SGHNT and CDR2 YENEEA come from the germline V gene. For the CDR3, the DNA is TGTGCCAGCAGCCTTGGACAGGGGAGGGACACTGAAGCTTTCTTT. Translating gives CASSLGQGRDTEAFF.

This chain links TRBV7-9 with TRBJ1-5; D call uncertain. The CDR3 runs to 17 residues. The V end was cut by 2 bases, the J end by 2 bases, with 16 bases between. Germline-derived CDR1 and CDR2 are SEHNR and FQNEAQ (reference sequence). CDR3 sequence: CASSLWLASGGNQPQHF. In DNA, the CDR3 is TGTGCCAGCAGCTTATGGTTGGCGTCGGGAGGCAATCAGCCCCAGCATTTT.

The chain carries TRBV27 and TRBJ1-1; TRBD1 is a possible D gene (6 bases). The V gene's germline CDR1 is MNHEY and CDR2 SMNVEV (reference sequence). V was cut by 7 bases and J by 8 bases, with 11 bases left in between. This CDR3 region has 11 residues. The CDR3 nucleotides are TGTGCCAGCACCCAGAGGGGGGAAGCTTTCTTT. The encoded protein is CASTQRGEAFF.

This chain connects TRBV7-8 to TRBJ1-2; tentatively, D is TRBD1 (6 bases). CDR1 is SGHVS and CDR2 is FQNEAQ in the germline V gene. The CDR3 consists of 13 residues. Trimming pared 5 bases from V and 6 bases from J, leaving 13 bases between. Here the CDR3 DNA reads TGTGCCAGCAGCCTACACAACAGGGATGGCTACACCTTC. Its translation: CASSLHNRDGYTF.

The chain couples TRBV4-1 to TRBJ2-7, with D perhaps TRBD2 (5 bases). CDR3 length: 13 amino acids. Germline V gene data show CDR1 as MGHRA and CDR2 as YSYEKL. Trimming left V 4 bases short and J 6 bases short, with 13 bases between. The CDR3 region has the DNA TGCGCCAGCAGCCGGCCGGGGTTGTTCGAGCAGTACTTC. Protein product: CASSRPGLFEQYF.

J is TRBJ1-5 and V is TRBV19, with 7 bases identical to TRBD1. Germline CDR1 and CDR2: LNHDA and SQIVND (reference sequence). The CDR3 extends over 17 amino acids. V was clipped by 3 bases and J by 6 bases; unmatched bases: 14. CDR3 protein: CASSMAVRDREFQPQHF. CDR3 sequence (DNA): TGTGCCAGTAGTATGGCGGTCCGGGACAGAGAGTTTCAGCCCCAGCATTTT.

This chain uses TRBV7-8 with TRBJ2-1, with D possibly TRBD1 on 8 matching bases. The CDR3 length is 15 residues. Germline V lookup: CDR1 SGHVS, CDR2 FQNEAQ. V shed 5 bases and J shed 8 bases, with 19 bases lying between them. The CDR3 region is CASSRRGRGIDEQFF. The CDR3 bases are TGTGCCAGCAGCCGCAGGGGGCGGGGGATAGATGAGCAGTTCTTC.

DNA for the CDR3: TGTGCCAGCAGTTTATCGATTACAGGGGCTTCAACTAATGAAAAACTGTTTTTT. Amino acid sequence: CASSLSITGASTNEKLFF. The chain couples TRBV27 to TRBJ1-4; TRBD1 matches 7 bases. Germline-derived CDR1 and CDR2 are MNHEY and SMNVEV (reference sequence). CDR3 length equals 18 residues. V was clipped by 0 bases and J by 0 bases; unmatched bases: 7.

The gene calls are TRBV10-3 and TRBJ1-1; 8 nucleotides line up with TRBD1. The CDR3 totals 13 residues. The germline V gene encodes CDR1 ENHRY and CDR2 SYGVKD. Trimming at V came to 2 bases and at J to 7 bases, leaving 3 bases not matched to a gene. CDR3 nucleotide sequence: TGTGCCATCAGTGAGGGACAGGGTCGTGAAGCTTTCTTT. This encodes CAISEGQGREAFF.

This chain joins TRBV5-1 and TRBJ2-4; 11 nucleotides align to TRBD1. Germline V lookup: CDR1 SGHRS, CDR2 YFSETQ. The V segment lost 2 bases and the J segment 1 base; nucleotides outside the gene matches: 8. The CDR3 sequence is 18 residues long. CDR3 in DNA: TGCGCCAGCAGCTTATGGGACAGGGGGAACCGGGCCAAAAACATTCAGTACTTC. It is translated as CASSLWDRGNRAKNIQYF.

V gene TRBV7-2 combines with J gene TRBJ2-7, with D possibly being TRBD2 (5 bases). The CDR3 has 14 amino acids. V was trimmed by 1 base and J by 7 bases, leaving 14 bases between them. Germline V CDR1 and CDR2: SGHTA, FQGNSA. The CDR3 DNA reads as TGTGCCAGCAGCTTAGACAGCGGTTTAAGGGAGCAGTACTTC. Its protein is CASSLDSGLREQYF. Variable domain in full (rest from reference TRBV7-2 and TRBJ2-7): GAGVSQSPSNKVTEKGKDVELRCDPISGHTALYWYRQSLGQGLEFLIYFQGNSAPDKSGLPSDRFSAERTGGSVSTLTIQRTQQEDSAVYLCASSLDSGLREQYFGPGTRLTVT.

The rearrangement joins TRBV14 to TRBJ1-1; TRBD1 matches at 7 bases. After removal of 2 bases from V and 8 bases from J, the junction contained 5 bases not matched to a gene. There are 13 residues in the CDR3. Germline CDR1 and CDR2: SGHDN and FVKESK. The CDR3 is CASSQLQTGEAFF. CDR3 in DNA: TGTGCCAGCAGCCAATTACAGACAGGGGAAGCTTTCTTT.

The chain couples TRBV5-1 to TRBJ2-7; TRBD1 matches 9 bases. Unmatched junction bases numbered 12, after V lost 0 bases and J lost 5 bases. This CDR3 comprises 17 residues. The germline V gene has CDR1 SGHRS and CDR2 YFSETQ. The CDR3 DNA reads TGCGCCAGCAGCTTGGTGAGTCCCGGGACAGGGTATGACGAGCAGTACTTC. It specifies CASSLVSPGTGYDEQYF. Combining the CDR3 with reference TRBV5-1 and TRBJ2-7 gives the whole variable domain KAGVTQTPRYLIKTRGQQVTLSCSPISGHRSVSWYQQTPGQGLQFLFEYFSETQRNKGNFPGRFSGRQFSNSRSEMNVSTLELGDSALYLCASSLVSPGTGYDEQYFGPGTRLTVT.

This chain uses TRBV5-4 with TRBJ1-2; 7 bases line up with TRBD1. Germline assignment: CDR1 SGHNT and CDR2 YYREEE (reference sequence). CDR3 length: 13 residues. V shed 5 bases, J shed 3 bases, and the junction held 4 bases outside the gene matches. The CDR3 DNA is TGTGCCAGCAGTTTCGGACAGGACTATGGCTACACCTTC. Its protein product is CASSFGQDYGYTF.

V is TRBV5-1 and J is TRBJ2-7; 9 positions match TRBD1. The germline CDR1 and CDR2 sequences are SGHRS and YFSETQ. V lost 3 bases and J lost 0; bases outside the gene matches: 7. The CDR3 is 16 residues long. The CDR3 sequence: CASSYTGTGLSYEQYF. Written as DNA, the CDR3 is TGCGCCAGCAGCTATACCGGGACAGGGCTCTCCTACGAGCAGTACTTC.

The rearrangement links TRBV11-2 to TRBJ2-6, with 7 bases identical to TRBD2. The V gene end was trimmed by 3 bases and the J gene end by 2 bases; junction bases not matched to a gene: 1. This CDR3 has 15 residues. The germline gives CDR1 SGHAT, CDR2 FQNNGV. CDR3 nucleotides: TGTGCCAGCAGCTTGGGAGGGGCTGGGGCCAACGTCCTGACTTTC. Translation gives CASSLGGAGANVLTF. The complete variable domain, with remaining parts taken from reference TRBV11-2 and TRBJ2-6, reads EAGVAQSPRYKIIEKRQSVAFWCNPISGHATLYWYQQILGQGPKLLIQFQNNGVVDDSQLPKDRFSAERLKGVDSTLKIQPAKLEDSAVYLCASSLGGAGANVLTFGAGSRLTVL.

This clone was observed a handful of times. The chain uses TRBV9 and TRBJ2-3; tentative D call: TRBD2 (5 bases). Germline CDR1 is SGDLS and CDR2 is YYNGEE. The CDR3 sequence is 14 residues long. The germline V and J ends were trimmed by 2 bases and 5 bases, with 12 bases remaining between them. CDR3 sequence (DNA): TGTGCCAGCAGCGTTTTGAGCGGCCTAGATACGCAGTATTTT. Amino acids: CASSVLSGLDTQYF.

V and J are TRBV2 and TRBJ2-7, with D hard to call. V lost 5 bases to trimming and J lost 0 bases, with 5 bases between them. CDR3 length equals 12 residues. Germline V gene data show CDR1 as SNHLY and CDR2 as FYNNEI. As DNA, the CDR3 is TGTGCCAGCAGTATGAGCTCCTACGAGCAGTACTTC. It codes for CASSMSSYEQYF.